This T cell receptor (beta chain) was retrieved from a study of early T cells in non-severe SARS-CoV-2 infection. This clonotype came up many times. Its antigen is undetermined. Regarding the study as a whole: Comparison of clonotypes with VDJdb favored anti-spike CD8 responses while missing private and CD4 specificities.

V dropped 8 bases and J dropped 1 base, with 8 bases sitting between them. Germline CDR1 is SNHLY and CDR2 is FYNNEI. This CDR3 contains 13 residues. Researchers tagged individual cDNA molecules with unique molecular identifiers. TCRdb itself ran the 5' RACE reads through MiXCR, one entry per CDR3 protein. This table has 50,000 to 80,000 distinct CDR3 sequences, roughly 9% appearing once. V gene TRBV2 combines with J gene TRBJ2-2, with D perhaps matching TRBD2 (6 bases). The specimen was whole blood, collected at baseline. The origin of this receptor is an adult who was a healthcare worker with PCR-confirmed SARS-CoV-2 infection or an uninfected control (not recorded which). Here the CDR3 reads CASSSENTGELFF. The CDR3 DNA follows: TGTGCCAGCTCTAGCGAGAACACCGGGGAGCTGTTTTTT.